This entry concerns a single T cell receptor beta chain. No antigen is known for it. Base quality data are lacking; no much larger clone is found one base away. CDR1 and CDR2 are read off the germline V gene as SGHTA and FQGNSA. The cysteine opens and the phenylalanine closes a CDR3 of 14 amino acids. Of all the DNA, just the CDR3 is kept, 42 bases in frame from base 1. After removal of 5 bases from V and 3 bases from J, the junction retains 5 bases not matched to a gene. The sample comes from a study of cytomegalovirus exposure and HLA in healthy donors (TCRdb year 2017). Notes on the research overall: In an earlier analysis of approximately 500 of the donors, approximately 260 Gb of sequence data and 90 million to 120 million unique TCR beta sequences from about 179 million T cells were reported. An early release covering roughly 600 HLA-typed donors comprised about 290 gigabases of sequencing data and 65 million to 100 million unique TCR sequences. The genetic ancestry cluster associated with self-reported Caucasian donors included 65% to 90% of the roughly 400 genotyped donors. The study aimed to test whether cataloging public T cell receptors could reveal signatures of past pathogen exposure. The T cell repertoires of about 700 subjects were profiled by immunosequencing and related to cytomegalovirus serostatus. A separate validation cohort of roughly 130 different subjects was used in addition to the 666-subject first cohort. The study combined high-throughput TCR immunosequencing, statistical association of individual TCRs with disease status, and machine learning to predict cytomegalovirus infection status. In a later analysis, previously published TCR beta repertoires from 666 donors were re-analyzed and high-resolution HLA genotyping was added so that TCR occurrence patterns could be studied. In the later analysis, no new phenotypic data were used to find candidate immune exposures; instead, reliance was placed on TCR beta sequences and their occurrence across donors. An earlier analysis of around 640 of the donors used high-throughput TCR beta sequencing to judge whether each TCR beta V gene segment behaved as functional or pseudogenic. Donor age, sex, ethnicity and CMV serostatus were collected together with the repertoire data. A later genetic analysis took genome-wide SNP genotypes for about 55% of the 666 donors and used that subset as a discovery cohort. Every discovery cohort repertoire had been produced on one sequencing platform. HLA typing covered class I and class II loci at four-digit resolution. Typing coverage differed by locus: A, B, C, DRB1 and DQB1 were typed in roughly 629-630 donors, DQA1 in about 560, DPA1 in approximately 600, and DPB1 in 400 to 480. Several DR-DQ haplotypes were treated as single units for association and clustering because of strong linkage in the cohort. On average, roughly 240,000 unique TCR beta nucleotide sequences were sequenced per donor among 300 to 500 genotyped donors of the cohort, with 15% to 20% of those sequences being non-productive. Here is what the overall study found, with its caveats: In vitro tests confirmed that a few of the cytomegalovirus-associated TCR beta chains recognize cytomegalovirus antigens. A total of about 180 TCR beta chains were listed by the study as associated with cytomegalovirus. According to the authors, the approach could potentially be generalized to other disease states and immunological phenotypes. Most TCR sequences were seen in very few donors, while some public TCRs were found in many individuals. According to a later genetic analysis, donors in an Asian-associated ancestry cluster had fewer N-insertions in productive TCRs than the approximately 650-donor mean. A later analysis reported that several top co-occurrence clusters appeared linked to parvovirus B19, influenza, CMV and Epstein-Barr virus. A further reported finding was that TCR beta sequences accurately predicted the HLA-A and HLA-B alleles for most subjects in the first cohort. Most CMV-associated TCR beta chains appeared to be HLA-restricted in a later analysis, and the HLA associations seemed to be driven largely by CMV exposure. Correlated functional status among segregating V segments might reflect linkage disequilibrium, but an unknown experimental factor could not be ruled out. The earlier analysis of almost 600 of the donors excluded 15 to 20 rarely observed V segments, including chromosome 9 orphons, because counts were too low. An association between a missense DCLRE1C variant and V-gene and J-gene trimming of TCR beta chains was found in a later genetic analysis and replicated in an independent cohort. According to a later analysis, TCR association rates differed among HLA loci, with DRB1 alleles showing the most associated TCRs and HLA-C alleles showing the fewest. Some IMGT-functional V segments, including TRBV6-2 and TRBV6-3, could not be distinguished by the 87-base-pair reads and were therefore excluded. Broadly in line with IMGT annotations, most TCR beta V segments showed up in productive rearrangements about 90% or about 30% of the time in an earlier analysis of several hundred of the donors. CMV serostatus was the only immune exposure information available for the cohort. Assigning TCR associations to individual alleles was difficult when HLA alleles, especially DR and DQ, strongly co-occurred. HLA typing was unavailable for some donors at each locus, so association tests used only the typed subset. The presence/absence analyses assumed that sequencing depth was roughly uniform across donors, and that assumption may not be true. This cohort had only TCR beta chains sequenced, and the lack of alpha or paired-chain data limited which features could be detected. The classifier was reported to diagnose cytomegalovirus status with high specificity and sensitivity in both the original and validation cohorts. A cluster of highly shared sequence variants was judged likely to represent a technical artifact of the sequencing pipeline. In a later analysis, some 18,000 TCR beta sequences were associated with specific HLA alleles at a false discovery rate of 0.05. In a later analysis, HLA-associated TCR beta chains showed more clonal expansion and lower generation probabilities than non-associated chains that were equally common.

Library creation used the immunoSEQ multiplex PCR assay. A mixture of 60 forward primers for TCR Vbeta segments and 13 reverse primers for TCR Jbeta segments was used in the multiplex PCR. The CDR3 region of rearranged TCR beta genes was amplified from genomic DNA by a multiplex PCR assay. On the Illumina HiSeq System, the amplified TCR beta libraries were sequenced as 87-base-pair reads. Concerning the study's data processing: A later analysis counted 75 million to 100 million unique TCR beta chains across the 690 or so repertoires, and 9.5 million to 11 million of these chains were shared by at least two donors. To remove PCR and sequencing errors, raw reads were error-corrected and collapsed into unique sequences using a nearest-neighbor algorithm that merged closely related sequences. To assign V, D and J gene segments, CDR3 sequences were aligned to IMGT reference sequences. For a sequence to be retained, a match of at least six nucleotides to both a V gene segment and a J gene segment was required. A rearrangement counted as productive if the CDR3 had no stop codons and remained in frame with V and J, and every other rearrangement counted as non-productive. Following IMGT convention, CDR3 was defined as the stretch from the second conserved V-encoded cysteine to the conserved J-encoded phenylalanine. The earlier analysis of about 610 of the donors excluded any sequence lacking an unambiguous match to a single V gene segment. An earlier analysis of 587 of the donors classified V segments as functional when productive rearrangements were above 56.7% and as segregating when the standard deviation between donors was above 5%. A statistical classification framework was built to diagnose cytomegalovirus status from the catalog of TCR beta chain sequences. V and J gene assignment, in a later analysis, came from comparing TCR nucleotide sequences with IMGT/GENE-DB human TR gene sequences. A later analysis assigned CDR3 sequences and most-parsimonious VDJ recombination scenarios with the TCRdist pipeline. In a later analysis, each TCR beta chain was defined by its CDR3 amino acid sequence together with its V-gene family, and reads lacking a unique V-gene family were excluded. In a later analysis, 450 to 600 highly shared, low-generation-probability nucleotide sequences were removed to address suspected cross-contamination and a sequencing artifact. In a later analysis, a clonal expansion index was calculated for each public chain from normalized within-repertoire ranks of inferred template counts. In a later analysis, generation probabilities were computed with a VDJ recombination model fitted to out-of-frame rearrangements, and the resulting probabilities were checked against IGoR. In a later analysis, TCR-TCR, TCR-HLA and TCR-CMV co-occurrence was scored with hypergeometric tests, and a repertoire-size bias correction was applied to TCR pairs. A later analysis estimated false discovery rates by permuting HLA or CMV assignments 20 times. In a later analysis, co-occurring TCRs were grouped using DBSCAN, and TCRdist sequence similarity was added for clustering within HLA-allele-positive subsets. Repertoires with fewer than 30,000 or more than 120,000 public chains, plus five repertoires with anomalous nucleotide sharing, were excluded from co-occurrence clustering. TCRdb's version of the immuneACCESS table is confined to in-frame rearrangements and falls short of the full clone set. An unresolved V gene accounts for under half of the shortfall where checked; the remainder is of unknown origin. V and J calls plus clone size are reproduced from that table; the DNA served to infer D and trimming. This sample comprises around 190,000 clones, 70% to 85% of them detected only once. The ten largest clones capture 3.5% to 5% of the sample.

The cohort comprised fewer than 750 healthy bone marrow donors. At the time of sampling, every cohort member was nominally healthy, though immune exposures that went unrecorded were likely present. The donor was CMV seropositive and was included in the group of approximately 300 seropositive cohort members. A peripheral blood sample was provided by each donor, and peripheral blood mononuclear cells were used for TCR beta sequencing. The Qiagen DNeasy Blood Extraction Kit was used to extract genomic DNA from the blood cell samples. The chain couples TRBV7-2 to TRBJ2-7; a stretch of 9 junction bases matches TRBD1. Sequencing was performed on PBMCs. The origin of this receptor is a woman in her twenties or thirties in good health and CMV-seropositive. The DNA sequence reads TGTGCCAGCAGCCCGACGACAGGGGGCTACGAGCAGTACTTC. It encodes CASSPTTGGYEQYF. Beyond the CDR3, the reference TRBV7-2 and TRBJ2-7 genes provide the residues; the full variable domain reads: GAGVSQSPSNKVTEKGKDVELRCDPISGHTALYWYRQSLGQGLEFLIYFQGNSAPDKSGLPSDRFSAERTGGSVSTLTIQRTQQEDSAVYLCASSPTTGGYEQYFGPGTRLTVT.